This T cell receptor beta chain was captured in a study of cytomegalovirus exposure and HLA in healthy donors. Whole-study findings and limits: Owing to their indistinguishability, certain V segments, notably TRBV6-2 and TRBV6-3, were excluded. Presence/absence analyses assumed roughly uniform sequencing depth across donors. Sequencing likely produced, as an artifact, a cluster of highly shared sequence variants. TCR beta V segments were, for the most part, productive about 87% or about 30% of the time in an earlier analysis.

Deletions cut 5 bases from V and 3 bases from J, with 10 bases between. The CDR3 is 13 amino acids. Germline V CDR1 and CDR2: SGHTA, FQGNSA. This clone has only one observation. The antigen is unknown. 13 Jbeta primers and 60 Vbeta primers were used for the PCR. Profiled with immunoSEQ multiplex PCR; TCRdb holds only in-frame clones, not every one. The sample gives about 160,000 clones, almost 80% of which show up once; 1.3% is in the top ten. J is TRBJ1-1 and V is TRBV7-2, with D hard to call. The TCR originated in a young man in good health and CMV-seronegative. The sample was PBMCs. CDR3 sequence reads: CASSGGMDTEAFF. The CDR3 DNA follows: TGTGCCAGCAGCGGAGGGATGGACACTGAAGCTTTCTTT.